This T cell receptor (beta chain) was found in a study of blood T cell repertoires in COVID-19. Study in general: T cells, B-cell-depleted T cells, or PBMCs provided the cDNA or gDNA that served as material.

Under the authors' procedure: Estimation of nucleated cell counts was performed using reference gene primer amplification. Here immunoSEQ multiplex PCR was the method, and the copy in TCRdb shows in-frame clones only, minus some. V and J calls plus clone size are reproduced from that table; the DNA served to infer D and trimming. The profile covers 300,000 to 400,000 clones, with about nine tenths appearing a single time and just under 7.5% taken by the ten largest. This CDR3 region has 15 residues. V shed 7 bases and J shed 4 bases, with 20 bases lying between them. The germline V gene encodes CDR1 SGHRS and CDR2 YFSETQ.

The TCR comes from a woman between 65 and 79 years old with COVID-19, enrolled during active disease. The sequencing input was peripheral blood. The V and J genes are TRBV5-1 and TRBJ1-2; no reliable D call. The CDR3: CASRMSGGGTYGYTF. Here the CDR3 DNA reads TGCGCCAGCCGTATGAGCGGCGGCGGAACCTATGGCTACACCTTC.